These 6 T cell receptor beta chains were all obtained from the same sample, sequenced in a study of technical replicates of blood from a handful of donors. Sequencing was performed with immunoSEQ multiplex PCR; in TCRdb, only in-frame clones are kept and a portion is missing. The repertoire holds approximately 87,000 clones, with 91% as singletons. The sequencing input was T cells isolated from PBMCs. Every receptor here comes from a human donor in good health. Some clones in this sample may be carry-over from other donors' samples.

This clone was recorded a few times. The genes are TRBV6-5 and TRBJ1-1; TRBD1 aligns across 8 bases. The CDR3 spans 15 residues. The J segment lost 8 bases and the V segment lost 0 bases, leaving 8 bases of the junction unmatched. Germline CDR1 is MNHEY and CDR2 is SVGAGI. The CDR3 coding sequence is TGTGCCAGCAGTTACTCTGCCGGGACAGGTTTAGAAGCTTTCTTT. It yields the protein CASSYSAGTGLEAFF.

This rearrangement joins TRBV7-6 to TRBJ2-7, with D unresolved. With 1 base removed from V and 5 bases from J, the gap between germline ends came to 9 bases. Germline CDR1 reads SGHVS; CDR2 reads FNYEAQ. The CDR3 consists of 13 residues. The CDR3 DNA reads TGTGCCAGCAGCTTAGAGACTTCCGACGAGCAGTACTTC. This translates into CASSLETSDEQYF.

The chain couples TRBV28 to TRBJ1-3, with D maybe TRBD1 (5 bases). The CDR3 spans 15 residues. Germline values: CDR1 MDHEN, CDR2 SYDVKM. The V and J ends lost 7 bases and 4 bases respectively, with 17 bases between them. DNA for the CDR3: TGTGCCAGCACCCTCGTCGGGGGGAGCGGAAACACCATATATTTT. This translates into CASTLVGGSGNTIYF.

The V gene is TRBV5-1, the J gene TRBJ1-3; 7 bases line up with TRBD1. V was clipped by 2 bases and J by 4 bases; unmatched bases: 6. Germline CDR1 reads SGHRS; CDR2 reads YFSETQ. The CDR3 totals 15 residues. The CDR3 spells CASSLIRGQGNTIYF. The CDR3 bases are TGCGCCAGCAGCTTAATAAGGGGGCAAGGAAACACCATATATTTT.

The chain couples TRBV19 to TRBJ2-7; D possibly corresponds to TRBD2 (6 bases). Germline loops: CDR1 LNHDA, CDR2 SQIVND (reference sequence). Trimming cost V 3 bases and J 2 bases, with 14 bases left between them. The CDR3 has 15 residues. The CDR3, as DNA: TGTGCCAGTAGTATCGATCGGGAGATCACCTACGAGCAGTACTTC. The encoded protein is CASSIDREITYEQYF.

The chain has TRBV4-3 and TRBJ2-2, with D possibly being TRBD2 (6 bases). CDR1 and CDR2 from the germline V gene are LGHNA and YSLEER. The CDR3 has 14 residues. Trimming left V 1 base short and J 7 bases short, with 10 bases between. The CDR3 DNA sequence: TGCGCCAGCAGCCAAGTAGTGGAGGGCGGGGAGCTGTTTTTT. Translated, it gives CASSQVVEGGELFF.